Below, 26 T cell receptor beta chains from the same sample are listed, as sequenced in a study of blood T cell repertoires in COVID-19. Here immunoSEQ multiplex PCR was the method, and the copy in TCRdb shows in-frame clones only, minus some. Of 150,000 to 180,000 clones detected, about 89% appear once; the ten largest clones hold about 0.55%. The sequenced sample consisted of peripheral blood. All receptors derive from a man between 45 and 60 years old with acute or convalescent COVID-19.

The V gene is TRBV2, the J gene TRBJ2-1, with D hard to call. The CDR3 is 13 amino acids. From germline, CDR1 is SNHLY and CDR2 FYNNEI. V was trimmed by 5 bases and J by 10 bases, leaving 15 bases between them. The CDR3 nucleotides are TGTGCCAGCAGTTCCCGAAGGAGTGAGGAGCAGTTCTTC. Translation: CASSSRRSEEQFF.

The table lists this clone with a count of one. V gene TRBV5-1 combines with J gene TRBJ2-5, with 9 bases fitting TRBD2. Trimming at V came to 3 bases and at J to 5 bases, leaving 5 bases not matched to a gene. Germline CDR1 reads SGHRS; CDR2 reads YFSETQ. This CDR3 has 14 amino acids. In DNA, the CDR3 is TGCGCCAGCAGCTCAGCGGGAGGAGGCGAGACCCAGTACTTC. Amino acids: CASSSAGGGETQYF.

A few counts support this clone. The chain is built from TRBV19 and TRBJ1-5; 10 nucleotides match TRBD1. Germline trimming cut 5 bases from V and 4 bases from J; bases unmatched to any gene: 5. The CDR3 covers 15 residues. CDR1 and CDR2 from the germline V gene are LNHDA and SQIVND (reference sequence). The DNA of the CDR3 is TGTGCCAGTAGTGACAGGGGGCGGCAAAATCAGCCCCAGCATTTT. Translating gives CASSDRGRQNQPQHF.

V gene TRBV5-1 combines with J gene TRBJ2-7; 7 bases match TRBD2. Germline trimming cut 4 bases from V and 3 bases from J; bases unmatched to any gene: 13. Germline V lookup: CDR1 SGHRS, CDR2 YFSETQ. The CDR3 is made up of 16 amino acids. The CDR3 reads CASSPPASGTLYEQYF. In DNA form, the CDR3 reads TGCGCCAGCAGCCCGCCGGCCAGCGGGACCCTCTACGAGCAGTACTTC.

CDR3 coding DNA: TGTGCCAGCAGGTTTACTAGCGGGAGGTACAATGAGCAGTTCTTC. Translated, it gives CASRFTSGRYNEQFF. The J gene is TRBJ2-1, the V gene TRBV6-5, with 12 bases that match TRBD2. This CDR3 spans 15 amino acids. CDR1 and CDR2 from the germline V gene are MNHEY and SVGAGI. The trim removed 6 bases at V and 4 bases at J, leaving 4 bases unmatched.

J is TRBJ2-2 and V is TRBV5-1; D remains unclear. The V and J ends lost 0 bases and 4 bases respectively, with 13 bases between them. The CDR3 extends over 16 amino acids. Germline loops: CDR1 SGHRS, CDR2 YFSETQ. This CDR3 reads CASSLAAQVGTGELFF. CDR3 nucleotides: TGCGCCAGCAGCTTGGCCGCTCAGGTGGGCACCGGGGAGCTGTTTTTT.

This chain joins TRBV7-6 and TRBJ2-3; TRBD1 aligns across 8 bases. After removal of 0 bases from V and 6 bases from J, the junction contained 8 bases not matched to a gene. Germline V gives CDR1 SGHVS, CDR2 FNYEAQ. This CDR3 spans 16 amino acids. The DNA for the CDR3 is TGTGCCAGCAGCTTAGCGTCCGCAGGGGGCGAGGATACGCAGTATTTT. This encodes CASSLASAGGEDTQYF.

This chain uses TRBV9 with TRBJ2-7; D is perhaps TRBD2 (6 bases). Germline lookup yields CDR1 SGDLS and CDR2 YYNGEE. This CDR3 comprises 18 residues. Trimming removed 4 bases from V and 3 bases from J, with 26 bases in between. CDR3 sequence reads: CASSPRGDSPNSYYEQYF. The DNA for the CDR3 is TGTGCCAGCAGCCCTAGAGGGGACTCCCCCAACTCCTACTACGAGCAGTACTTC.

The J gene is TRBJ2-2, the V gene TRBV10-3, with 10 bases that match TRBD2. This CDR3 comprises 15 residues. Germline-derived CDR1 and CDR2 are ENHRY and SYGVKD. V lost 4 bases to trimming and J lost 1 base; unmatched junction nucleotides: 0. CDR3 in DNA: TGTGCCATCAGTGCTAGCGGGGGGAACACCGGGGAGCTGTTTTTT. Its protein product is CAISASGGNTGELFF.

V usage is TRBV11-3 and J usage is TRBJ2-1; D perhaps matches TRBD1 (6 bases). Germline V CDR1 and CDR2: SGHNT, YENEEA. V gave up 0 bases and J gave up 0 bases, with 27 bases separating them. This CDR3 region has 22 residues. Written as DNA, the CDR3 is TGTGCCAGCAGCTTAGATTCACCCTGGTACAGGGTCCCCGAGGGCTCCTACAATGAGCAGTTCTTC. It specifies CASSLDSPWYRVPEGSYNEQFF.

In nucleotides, the CDR3 is TGTGCCAGCAGGTACGGCAGGGGGCCCGGGACTAGCCGTTACAATGAGCAGTTCTTC. Translated: CASRYGRGPGTSRYNEQFF. The rearrangement joins TRBV5-5 to TRBJ2-1; tentative D call: TRBD2 (9 bases). The CDR3 covers 19 residues. V lost 5 bases, J lost 4 bases, and 28 bases lay in between. Germline V CDR1 and CDR2: SGHKS, YYEKEE (reference sequence).

The CDR3 is CASSIVGLAASYNEQFF. The DNA of the CDR3 is TGTGCCAGTAGTATAGTCGGACTAGCGGCCTCCTACAATGAGCAGTTCTTC. The V gene is TRBV19, the J gene TRBJ2-1, with 10 bases aligning to TRBD2. The CDR3 contains 17 residues. Unmatched junction bases numbered 3, after V lost 1 base and J lost 0 bases. Per the germline V gene, CDR1 is LNHDA and CDR2 is SQIVND (reference sequence).

The chain recombines TRBV24-1 with TRBJ1-5, with D perhaps matching TRBD1 (6 bases). CDR3 length: 17 residues. CDR1 is KGHDR and CDR2 is SFDVKD in the germline V gene. V was shortened by 3 bases and J by 2 bases, with 16 bases between the two germline ends. CDR3 sequence (DNA): TGTGCCACCAGTGATCACAGGGATGTCCGTGGCAATCAGCCCCAGCATTTT. Translated: CATSDHRDVRGNQPQHF.

This clone was counted once. The chain couples TRBV5-6 to TRBJ2-1; 10 bases map to TRBD2. With 0 bases clipped from V and 9 bases from J, the junction kept 9 bases outside the gene matches. This CDR3 comprises 16 residues. CDR1 is SGHDT and CDR2 is YYEEEE in the germline V gene. In DNA form, the CDR3 reads TGTGCCAGCAGCTTGGAGCGGGGGGGCCTTCCGGGTGAGCAGTTCTTC. It codes for CASSLERGGLPGEQFF.

The chain joins TRBV6-5 to TRBJ1-1; possibly TRBD1 for D (5 bases). The germline CDR1 and CDR2 sequences are MNHEY and SVGAGI. CDR3 size: 15 residues. The V and J ends lost 6 bases and 4 bases respectively, with 18 bases between them. CDR3 residues: CASSNEEGWVTEAFF. The CDR3 DNA follows: TGTGCCAGCAGCAATGAGGAGGGGTGGGTCACTGAAGCTTTCTTT.

The chain couples TRBV19 to TRBJ2-5; D is possibly TRBD1 (6 bases). Germline CDR1 and CDR2: LNHDA and SQIVND (reference sequence). Trimming pared 6 bases from V and 2 bases from J, leaving 16 bases between. This CDR3 has 15 amino acids. The CDR3 loop reads CASSHDPDRQETQYF. CDR3 bases: TGTGCCAGTAGCCACGACCCTGACAGGCAAGAGACCCAGTACTTC.

This rearrangement joins TRBV7-2 to TRBJ1-1, with unresolved D. V was clipped by 2 bases and J by 5 bases, with 12 bases between them. Germline values: CDR1 SGHTA, CDR2 FQGNSA. This CDR3 has 14 amino acids. The CDR3 nucleotides are TGTGCCAGCAGCTTATTAGCCGGTAGGACTGAAGCTTTCTTT. This codes for CASSLLAGRTEAFF.

The rearrangement uses TRBV7-9 and TRBJ1-6; D call uncertain. This CDR3 comprises 14 residues. The V gene's germline CDR1 is SEHNR and CDR2 FQNEAQ (reference sequence). Trimming took 3 bases from V and 2 from J, leaving 5 bases between them. The CDR3 bases are TGTGCCAGCAGCTTGCAGGCCTATAATTCACCCCTCCACTTT. This translates into CASSLQAYNSPLHF.

The V and J genes are TRBV18 and TRBJ2-7; D remains unclear. CDR1 is KGHSH, CDR2 LQKENI, per germline. The ends were cut back, 3 bases at V and 4 bases at J, with 13 bases in the middle. The CDR3 has 14 residues. The CDR3 spells CASSPSTRRYEQYF. CDR3 coding DNA: TGTGCCAGCTCACCGTCGACTCGTCGGTACGAGCAGTACTTC.

The chain links TRBV25-1 to TRBJ1-1; TRBD1 matches 8 bases. Trimming removed 7 bases from V and 3 bases from J; junction bases left unmatched: 4. CDR1 MGHDK and CDR2 SYGVNS come from the germline V gene. This CDR3 is 13 amino acids long. CDR3 coding DNA: TGTGCCAGCAAAGGACAGGGACACACTGAAGCTTTCTTT. Translation: CASKGQGHTEAFF.

This clone is a singleton in its sample. The CDR3 here is CAWSVSGNTIYF. In DNA, the CDR3 is TGTGCCTGGAGTGTATCGGGAAACACCATATATTTT. The V gene is TRBV30, the J gene TRBJ1-3, with D hard to call. CDR3 length: 12 residues. Germline CDR1 is GTSNPN and CDR2 is SVGIG (reference sequence). Between the trimmed V and J ends, which lost 0 bases and 4 bases, there was a span of 4 bases.

The genes are TRBV29-1 and TRBJ2-1; TRBD1 might be the D (6 bases). The CDR3 is 13 amino acids. V lost 3 bases and J 6 bases, leaving 12 bases between the germline ends. Germline V CDR1 and CDR2: SQVTM, ANQGSEA. CDR3 in amino acids: CSVEVIGGNEQFF. The CDR3 DNA follows: TGCAGCGTTGAGGTTATAGGGGGCAATGAGCAGTTCTTC.

The V and J genes are TRBV6-5 and TRBJ2-1, with 14 bases identical to TRBD2. The CDR3 contains 15 residues. Germline trimming cut 4 bases from V and 8 bases from J; bases unmatched to any gene: 4. Per the germline V gene, CDR1 is MNHEY and CDR2 is SVGAGI. CDR3 coding DNA: TGTGCCAGCAGTTCGACTAGCGGGAGGGGTTATGAGCAGTTCTTC. It translates to CASSSTSGRGYEQFF.

In DNA form, the CDR3 reads TGTGCCAGTAGTATCAGGGGGTACACCGGGGAGCTGTTTTTT. Its protein is CASSIRGYTGELFF. V usage is TRBV19 and J usage is TRBJ2-2, with 7 bases that match TRBD1. The CDR3 is made up of 14 amino acids. V dropped 3 bases and J dropped 3; count of bases not matched to a gene: 1. CDR1 and CDR2 (germline): LNHDA, SQIVND (reference sequence).

The chain couples TRBV11-2 to TRBJ2-1; D is undetermined. The germline V and J ends were trimmed by 0 bases and 13 bases, with 13 bases remaining between them. This CDR3 comprises 13 residues. Germline V gene data show CDR1 as SGHAT and CDR2 as FQNNGV. CDR3 protein: CASSLEVSGAQFF. Here the CDR3 DNA reads TGTGCCAGCAGCTTAGAGGTTTCCGGTGCACAGTTCTTC. Complete variable domain (other parts from reference TRBV11-2 and TRBJ2-1): EAGVAQSPRYKIIEKRQSVAFWCNPISGHATLYWYQQILGQGPKLLIQFQNNGVVDDSQLPKDRFSAERLKGVDSTLKIQPAKLEDSAVYLCASSLEVSGAQFFGPGTRLTVL.

The V and J genes are TRBV3-1 (or the pseudogene TRBV3-2) and TRBJ2-7, with a tentative D call TRBD2 (5 bases). Trimming removed 2 bases at V and 3 bases at J, with 14 bases between. Germline V gene data show CDR1 as LGHDT and CDR2 as YNNKEL (reference sequence). The CDR3 runs 15 residues. CDR3 amino acids: CASSQSATGDYEQYF. As DNA, the CDR3 is TGTGCCAGCAGCCAAAGTGCTACCGGGGACTACGAGCAGTACTTC.